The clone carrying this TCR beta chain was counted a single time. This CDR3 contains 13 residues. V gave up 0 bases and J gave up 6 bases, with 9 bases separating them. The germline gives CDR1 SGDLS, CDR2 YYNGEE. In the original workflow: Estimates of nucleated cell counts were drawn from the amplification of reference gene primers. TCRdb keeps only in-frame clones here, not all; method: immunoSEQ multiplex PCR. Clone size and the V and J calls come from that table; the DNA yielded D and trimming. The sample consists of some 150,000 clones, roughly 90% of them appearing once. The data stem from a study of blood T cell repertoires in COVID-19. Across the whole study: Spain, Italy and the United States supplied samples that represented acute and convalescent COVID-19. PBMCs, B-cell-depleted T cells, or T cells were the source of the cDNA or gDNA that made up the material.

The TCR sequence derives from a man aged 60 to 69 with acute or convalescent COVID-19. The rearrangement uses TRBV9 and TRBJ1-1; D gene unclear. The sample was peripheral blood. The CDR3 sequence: CASSVGASPEAFF. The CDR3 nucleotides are TGTGCCAGCAGCGTAGGGGCATCCCCTGAAGCTTTCTTT. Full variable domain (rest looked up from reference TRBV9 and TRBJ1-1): DSGVTQTPKHLITATGQRVTLRCSPRSGDLSVYWYQQSLDQGLQFLIQYYNGEERAKGNILERFSAQQFPDLHSELNLSSLELGDSALYFCASSVGASPEAFFGQGTRLTVV.